The 14 T cell receptor beta chains in this list originate from one sample, sequenced in a study of blood T cell repertoires in COVID-19. Sequencing was performed with immunoSEQ multiplex PCR; in TCRdb, only in-frame clones are kept and a portion is missing. The sample records about 49,000 clones, around 68% being singletons. Sequences were obtained from peripheral blood. Source of these receptors: a woman in her sixties or seventies with acute or convalescent COVID-19.

This chain links TRBV6-1 with TRBJ2-5; D is possibly TRBD2 (5 bases). Germline V gives CDR1 MNHNS, CDR2 SASEGT. This CDR3 is 13 amino acids long. V was shortened by 2 bases and J by 2 bases, with 6 bases between the two germline ends. The CDR3 reads CASSERLQETQYF. CDR3 nucleotide sequence: TGTGCCAGCAGTGAACGACTACAAGAGACCCAGTACTTC.

This sequence joins TRBV7-6 and TRBJ1-4, with D perhaps TRBD1 (6 bases). The CDR3 runs 13 residues. The ends were cut back, 2 bases at V and 8 bases at J, with 9 bases in the middle. The V gene's germline CDR1 is SGHVS and CDR2 FNYEAQ. The CDR3 DNA reads as TGTGCCAGCAGCTTATTACAGGGCGAAAAACTGTTTTTT. Amino acids: CASSLLQGEKLFF.

In nucleotides, the CDR3 is TGTGCCAGCACGTCGACAGGGGGGACCTATAATTCACCCCTCCACTTT. This sequence encodes CASTSTGGTYNSPLHF. V is TRBV28 and J is TRBJ1-6; TRBD1 matches 9 bases. The V gene's germline CDR1 is MDHEN and CDR2 SYDVKM. The CDR3 length is 16 residues. With V trimmed by 7 bases and J by 2 bases, 6 bases remained unmatched.

The chain carries TRBV7-2 and TRBJ2-7, with 14 bases lining up with TRBD2. Germline V gene data show CDR1 as SGHTA and CDR2 as FQGNSA. The CDR3 has 17 amino acids. J was trimmed by 4 bases and V by 6 bases; bases with no gene match: 11. CDR3 sequence: CASSTGTSGSRAYEQYF. As DNA, the CDR3 is TGTGCCAGCAGTACTGGGACTAGCGGGAGTAGGGCTTACGAGCAGTACTTC.

This chain uses TRBV6-1 with TRBJ1-4, with D hard to call. CDR1 and CDR2 from the germline V gene are MNHNS and SASEGT. V was pared by 1 base and J by 2 bases, with 8 bases between. The length of the CDR3 is 15 residues. The CDR3 here is CASSEGRGTNEKLFF. CDR3 DNA: TGTGCCAGCAGTGAAGGGCGGGGTACTAATGAAAAACTGTTTTTT.

The CDR3 reads CASSPQKYTSGRDTQYF. The CDR3 nucleotides read TGTGCCAGCAGCCCTCAAAAATATACTAGCGGCAGGGATACGCAGTATTTT. V and J are TRBV11-2 and TRBJ2-3; 8 nucleotides line up with TRBD2. The CDR3 is made up of 17 amino acids. V shed 5 bases, J shed 6 bases, and the junction held 16 bases outside the gene matches. Germline-derived CDR1 and CDR2 are SGHAT and FQNNGV.

The chain combines TRBV5-1 with TRBJ1-6; possible D gene TRBD1, 5 bases. The germline V gene encodes CDR1 SGHRS and CDR2 YFSETQ. V gave up 1 base and J gave up 5 bases, with 10 bases separating them. The CDR3 is 15 residues long. Here the CDR3 DNA reads TGCGCCAGCAGCTTGTGGGGGGGAAATAATTCACCCCTCCACTTT. The encoded protein is CASSLWGGNNSPLHF. Supplemented by reference TRBV5-1 and TRBJ1-6, the full variable domain reads KAGVTQTPRYLIKTRGQQVTLSCSPISGHRSVSWYQQTPGQGLQFLFEYFSETQRNKGNFPGRFSGRQFSNSRSEMNVSTLELGDSALYLCASSLWGGNNSPLHFGNGTRLTVT.

The chain is built from TRBV18 and TRBJ2-7; 11 nucleotides agree with TRBD2. CDR3 size: 15 residues. Trimming at V came to 3 bases and at J to 5 bases, leaving 6 bases not matched to a gene. CDR1 KGHSH and CDR2 LQKENI come from the germline V gene. In DNA, the CDR3 is TGTGCCAGCTCACCCGTAGCGGGAGGGGACGACGAGCAGTACTTC. The encoded protein is CASSPVAGGDDEQYF.

V usage is TRBV7-9 and J usage is TRBJ2-5; the D gene is possibly TRBD1 (7 bases). CDR3 length: 16 residues. V was trimmed by 5 bases and J by 2 bases, leaving 18 bases between them. Germline CDR1 and CDR2: SEHNR and FQNEAQ (reference sequence). The CDR3 nucleotides are TGTGCCAGCAGCAACGACAGGGCGGAGGGGCAAGAGACCCAGTACTTC. It specifies CASSNDRAEGQETQYF. Variable domain in full (rest from reference TRBV7-9 and TRBJ2-5): DTGVSQNPRHKITKRGQNVTFRCDPISEHNRLYWYRQTLGQGPEFLTYFQNEAQLEKSRLLSDRFSAERPKGSFSTLEIQRTEQGDSAMYLCASSNDRAEGQETQYFGPGTRLLVL.

This clone was seen only a few times. This sequence joins TRBV7-2 and TRBJ2-3; TRBD2 matches at 14 bases. The CDR3 length is 19 residues. The trim removed 5 bases at V and 8 bases at J, leaving 18 bases unmatched. The germline V gene has CDR1 SGHTA and CDR2 FQGNSA. The CDR3 loop is CASSAEHWTSGRPWGTQYF. For the CDR3, the DNA is TGTGCCAGCAGCGCCGAACATTGGACTAGCGGGAGGCCGTGGGGTACGCAGTATTTT.

The rearrangement links TRBV7-9 to TRBJ2-7; TRBD2 agrees at 8 bases. Germline values: CDR1 SEHNR, CDR2 FQNEAQ (reference sequence). The ends lost 5 bases at V and 5 bases at J; junction bases unmatched: 17. The CDR3 sequence is 17 residues long. CDR3 DNA: TGTGCCAGCAGCCTCCGGGGGGGCGCAAAATTGGGAGACGAGCAGTACTTC. It is translated as CASSLRGGAKLGDEQYF.

This CDR3 is CASSLSHPSKTGELFF. The CDR3 region has the DNA TGTGCCAGCAGTTTATCGCATCCGAGTAAAACCGGGGAGCTGTTTTTT. The J gene is TRBJ2-2, the V gene TRBV27; no definite D call. Trimming cost V 0 bases and J 5 bases, with 13 bases left between them. The germline V gene encodes CDR1 MNHEY and CDR2 SMNVEV (reference sequence). CDR3 length equals 16 residues.

The J gene is TRBJ1-1, the V gene TRBV28; unclear D gene. V gave up 4 bases and J gave up 3 bases, with 18 bases separating them. This CDR3 contains 16 residues. Germline V lookup: CDR1 MDHEN, CDR2 SYDVKM. The CDR3 protein is CASSSVVAIYHTEAFF. The DNA of the CDR3 is TGTGCCAGCAGTTCGGTGGTCGCGATCTACCACACTGAAGCTTTCTTT.

J is TRBJ2-1 and V is TRBV5-8; 9 bases agree with TRBD2. J was trimmed by 3 bases and V by 4 bases; bases with no gene match: 5. The CDR3 loop spans 15 amino acids. CDR1 is SGHTS, CDR2 YDEGEE, per germline. The CDR3 loop is CASSPLAGFYNEQFF. In nucleotides, the CDR3 is TGTGCCAGCAGCCCCCTAGCGGGGTTCTACAATGAGCAGTTCTTC.